This T cell receptor beta chain appears in the sequencing data of a study of identical twins (dated by TCRdb to 2016 to 2017). Describing the broader study: TCR alpha and beta repertoires from monozygotic twins, unrelated adults of various ages and cord blood were deep-sequenced to test whether fetal clonotypes persist. Replicate twin experiments were performed at different times using different library preparation protocols to rule out contamination. The paper as a whole reports these results and caveats: Recombination models systematically underestimated out-of-frame TCR alpha sharing in monozygotic twins but agreed with sharing between unrelated individuals. Zero-insertion analyses could be partly confounded by invariant T cells such as MAIT and iNKT, though diverse VJ usage argued against such confounding for most clonotypes. Because the same donors could not be followed over many years, the conclusions depended on cross-sectional statistical analysis. Abundant cord blood beta clonotypes carried fewer insertions; young adult naive repertoires showed a weaker similar trend, while memory repertoires showed none. Out-of-frame TCR alpha sequences shared between twins showed an excess of low generation-probability sequences compared with coincidental sharing between unrelated individuals. Excess twin sharing in beta out-of-frame sequences was weaker because fewer shared sequences lowered the signal-to-noise ratio.

Sequences SGHDT (CDR1) and YYEEEE (CDR2) are obtained from the germline V gene. V was cut back by 4 bases and J by 3 bases, leaving a gap of 13 bases between them. From the cysteine up to the phenylalanine, the CDR3 has a length of 14 residues. Only CDR3 DNA remains: 42 bases, in frame from the first base. Library creation used 5' RACE. Sequencing was performed on an Illumina HiSeq 2000. Template switching introduced a universal primer binding site; the final cDNA contained a unique molecular identifier, enabling accurate counting of TCR cDNA molecules. First-strand cDNA for TCR alpha and beta chains was synthesized from specific primers in the conserved constant-segment region. To control for contamination, each cDNA library was double barcoded with a SMART-Mk sample barcode plus Illumina barcodes. TruSeq adapter sequences along with Illumina sample barcodes were introduced in two successive PCR steps. Sequencing of the TCR alpha and beta cDNA libraries was done on the Illumina HiSeq platform using custom primers. The source study handled its data this way. MiGEC was used to process raw reads and extract unique molecular identifiers, and MiXCR was used to find CDR3 positions. For each individual, recombination models were inferred using an EM algorithm with the repgenHMM and IGoR tools. Shared clonotype analysis was performed with the tcR package in R, normalizing sharing by the product of cloneset sizes. To study raw recombination without the effects of thymic and clonal selection, out-of-frame nonproductive sequences were analyzed. The raw public reads went through TCRdb reprocessing: fastp at Q25, MiXCR clone calling, in-frame beta chains kept. Rows with a matching CDR3 protein are joined into one entry that keeps the most common DNA and genes. The V and J calls come from TCRdb's annotation, not from the publication. The sample table contains around 530,000 distinct CDR3 sequences; only one count was recorded for roughly 15% of them. The ten largest make up roughly 0.46% of the sample.

Every donor in the study was a healthy Caucasian. The twin cohort comprised three pairs of female monozygotic twins, all aged about 18 to 29 years. CD4+ and CD8+ T cell populations were isolated with positive isolation kits from Invitrogen. With respect to this clonotype: Its recognized antigen is unknown. No clone much larger than this one lies a single base away; base qualities are absent.

The sample also formed part of further work on yellow fever vaccine responses in identical twins. As described in the second report: According to the authors, in identical twins the way T cells responded to vaccination appeared partly convergent and partly personalized. Focusing on identical twins, the study followed the T cell clones that responded to the vaccine, and did so with precision.

The chain joins TRBV5-6 to TRBJ1-2, with the D gene not clear enough to name. The origin of this receptor is a woman aged 18-29 years in good health. The sequencing sample was made of CD4+ T cells sorted from blood. The nucleotides are TGTGCCAGCAGCCACAGCGGGTTGGACTATGGCTACACCTTC. Translated, this is CASSHSGLDYGYTF. With the portions outside the CDR3 filled from the reference TRBV5-6 and TRBJ1-2 genes, the complete variable region becomes DAGVTQSPTHLIKTRGQQVTLRCSPKSGHDTVSWYQQALGQGPQFIFQYYEEEERQRGNFPDRFSGHQFPNYSSELNVNALLLGDSALYLCASSHSGLDYGYTFGSGTRLTVV.